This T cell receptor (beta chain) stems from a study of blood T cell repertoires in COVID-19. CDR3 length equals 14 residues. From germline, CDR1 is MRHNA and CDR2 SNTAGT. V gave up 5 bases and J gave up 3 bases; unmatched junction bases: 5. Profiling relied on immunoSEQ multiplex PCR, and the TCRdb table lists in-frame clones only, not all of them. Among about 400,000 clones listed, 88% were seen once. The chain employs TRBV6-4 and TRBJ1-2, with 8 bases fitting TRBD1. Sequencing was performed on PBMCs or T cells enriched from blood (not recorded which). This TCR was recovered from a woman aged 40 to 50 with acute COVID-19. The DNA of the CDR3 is TGTGCCAGCAGTCAGGACAGGGTTGACTATGGCTACACCTTC. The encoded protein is CASSQDRVDYGYTF.